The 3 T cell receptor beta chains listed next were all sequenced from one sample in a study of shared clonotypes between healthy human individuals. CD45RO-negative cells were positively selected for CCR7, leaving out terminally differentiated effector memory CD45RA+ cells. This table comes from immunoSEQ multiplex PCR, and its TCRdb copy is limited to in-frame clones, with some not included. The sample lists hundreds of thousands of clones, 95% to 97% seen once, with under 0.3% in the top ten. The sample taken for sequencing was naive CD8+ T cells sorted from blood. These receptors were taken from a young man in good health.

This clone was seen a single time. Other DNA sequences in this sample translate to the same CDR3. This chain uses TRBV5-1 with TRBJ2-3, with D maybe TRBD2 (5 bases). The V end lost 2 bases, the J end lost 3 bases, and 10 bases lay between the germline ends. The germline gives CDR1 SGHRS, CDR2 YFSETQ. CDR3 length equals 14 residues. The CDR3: CASSLAVGTDTQYF. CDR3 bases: TGCGCCAGCAGCTTAGCGGTTGGGACAGATACGCAGTATTTT.

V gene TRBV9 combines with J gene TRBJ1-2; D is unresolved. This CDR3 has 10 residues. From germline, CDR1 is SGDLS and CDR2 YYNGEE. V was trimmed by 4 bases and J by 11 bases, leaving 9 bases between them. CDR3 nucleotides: TGTGCCAGCAGCCGAACAACTTACACCTTC. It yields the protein CASSRTTYTF.

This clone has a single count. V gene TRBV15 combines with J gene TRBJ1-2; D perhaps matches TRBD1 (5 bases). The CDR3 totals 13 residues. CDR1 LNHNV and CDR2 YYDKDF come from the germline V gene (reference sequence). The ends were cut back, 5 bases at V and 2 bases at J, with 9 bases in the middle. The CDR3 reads CATSEEGNYGYTF. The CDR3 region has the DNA TGTGCCACCAGCGAAGAGGGGAACTATGGCTACACCTTC.